This T cell receptor beta chain was documented in a study of regulatory T cells in long-lasting Graves disease. Study details: Duration of antithyroid drug therapy among newly diagnosed Graves' patients was under 3 months.

The time point is: newly diagnosed GD, antithyroid drugs for less than 3 months. Construction of the TCR library relied on RNA isolated from PBMCs. The EDTA tubes were filled with 7 to 9.5 milliliters of drawn peripheral blood. The authors built TCR beta libraries using iRepertoire HTBI primers and Arm-PCR of CDR3 regions. One entry per CDR3 protein, called by TCRdb with MiXCR from the multiplex PCR reads. The repertoire holds some 500,000 distinct CDR3 sequences, with about 13% as singletons. This sample also appeared in a second study, on T cells in Graves' hyperthyroidism and ophthalmopathy.

The material sequenced was peripheral blood mononuclear cells (PBMCs), taken at new diagnosis, from a patient treated with antithyroid drugs. The clonotype comes from a man aged 30 to 39 with Graves disease.

In nucleotides, the CDR3 is TGTGCCAGCAGCTTAGCGGGGTCGACCCGCTACGAGCAGTACTTC. Residues: CASSLAGSTRYEQYF. This chain links TRBV7-9 with TRBJ2-7, with D unclear. Trimming cost V 0 bases and J 3 bases, with 12 bases left between them. The CDR3 is 15 residues long. Germline V gene lookup returns CDR1 SEHNR and CDR2 FQNEAQ (reference sequence).